Included here is one TCR beta chain sequence, with context. Its antigen is still unknown. The data belong to a study of T cell responses to AZD1222 COVID-19 vaccine. Germline values: CDR1 GTSNPN, CDR2 SVGIG (reference sequence). V gave up 0 bases and J gave up 8 bases, with 19 bases separating them. The length of the CDR3 is 15 residues. General observations from the study: Spike was spanned by vaccine-associated CD4 TCRs, which were dominant at 160-218 and 743-854. Most donors were white British, females outnumbered males, and clonal diversity was possibly underestimated. Sampled repertoires all dated from after the peak T cell response.

Sequencing was performed with immunoSEQ multiplex PCR; in TCRdb, only in-frame clones are kept and a portion is missing. The profile shows 140,000 to 150,000 clones, 85% to 95% of them singletons. The source was peripheral blood, collected on day 0 of MenACWY control vaccination. V is TRBV30 and J is TRBJ1-2; weak D call: TRBD1 (6 bases). The origin of this receptor is an adult in good health. Here the CDR3 DNA reads TGTGCCTGGAGTGTAGGGGGGGCCAAATCTCGAGGCTACACCTTC. Translated, it gives CAWSVGGAKSRGYTF.